This T cell receptor beta chain was obtained from a study of regulatory T cells in long-lasting Graves disease. Germline V gene lookup returns CDR1 MDHEN and CDR2 SYDVKM. The CDR3 sequence is 15 residues long. Overall study results and limits: Preferential use of TRBV28, TRBJ1-2 and TRBJ2-5 was seen in persistent disease. Relative to new patients (roughly 900), persistent patients exhibited greater sharing of public clonotypes (approximately 2,700). Persistent Graves' patients showed less TCR diversity than newly diagnosed ones.

Construction of the TCR beta libraries employed iRepertoire HTBI primers in conjunction with Arm-PCR of CDR3 regions. TCRdb re-analysed the multiplex PCR reads in MiXCR, keeping a single row per CDR3 protein. The sample has more than 450,000 distinct CDR3 sequences, about 17% seen once. This clonotype was counted many times. What it binds is not known. A junction boundary mismatches the germline segment, possibly from a read error. Specified time point: newly diagnosed GD, antithyroid drugs for less than 3 months. RNA from PBMCs was the source of the TCR library. These data were also reused for a study on T cells in Graves' hyperthyroidism and ophthalmopathy.

The sequencing used peripheral blood mononuclear cells (PBMCs), collected at new diagnosis, from a patient treated with antithyroid drugs. The sequence came from a man aged 40-55 years with Graves disease. The V call is TRBV28, the J call TRBJ2-5, with D possibly TRBD2 on 6 matching bases. CDR3 residues: CASSFSGLPREPQYF. CDR3 coding DNA: TGTGCCAGCAGTTTCTCTGGACTACCAAGAGAGCCCCAGTACTTC.